These 16 T cell receptor beta chains were sequenced from one sample in a study of CD8+ T cells in alopecia areata. cDNA reverse transcribed from extracted RNA served as the sequencing template. Repertoires were generated with immunoSEQ multiplex PCR, while TCRdb's copy carries only in-frame clones and drops some. The data contain approximately 150,000 clones, 67% of them singletons. The sample consisted of CD8+ T cells sorted from blood, taken at week 0. These receptors all come from a human donor with alopecia areata.

This clone showed up just a few times. The gene calls are TRBV7-9 and TRBJ2-1; D gene uncertain. Germline CDR1 and CDR2: SEHNR and FQNEAQ (reference sequence). This CDR3 contains 13 residues. Trimming removed 1 base at V and 8 bases at J, with 9 bases between. CDR3 in amino acids: CASSLVSRDEQFF. CDR3 in DNA: TGTGCCAGCAGCTTAGTCTCCCGGGATGAGCAGTTCTTC.

The chain joins TRBV7-8 to TRBJ1-5, with 7 bases fitting TRBD1. Germline V lookup: CDR1 SGHVS, CDR2 FQNEAQ. The CDR3 covers 15 residues. V lost 4 bases and J lost 0; bases outside the gene matches: 3. The CDR3 DNA is TGTGCCAGCAGCTCGGGGACAGATAGCAATCAGCCCCAGCATTTT. This translates into CASSSGTDSNQPQHF.

The gene calls are TRBV6-1 and TRBJ1-2; D gene uncertain. CDR3 size: 12 residues. V was clipped by 6 bases and J by 14 bases, with 19 bases between them. From germline, CDR1 is MNHNS and CDR2 SASEGT. CDR3 sequence: CASSLPGRHGTF. For the CDR3, the DNA is TGTGCCAGCAGCCTTCCGGGGAGACACGGGACCTTC.

V and J are TRBV5-1 and TRBJ2-7, with 11 bases fitting TRBD1. CDR3 size: 15 residues. V was clipped by 4 bases and J by 1 base; unmatched bases: 4. CDR1 is SGHRS and CDR2 is YFSETQ in the germline V gene. This chain's CDR3 is CASSPRDRGSYEQYF. DNA for the CDR3: TGCGCCAGCAGCCCCCGGGACAGGGGGTCCTACGAGCAGTACTTC.

The DNA of the CDR3 is TGTGCTAGTGCCCCGTCCAACACTGAAGCTTTCTTT. Protein sequence: CASAPSNTEAFF. J is TRBJ1-1 and V is TRBV12-5; D is ambiguous. Trimming stripped 7 bases from V and 2 bases from J, with 8 bases between. The CDR3 is 12 amino acids. Germline V gene sequence: CDR1 LGHNT, CDR2 FRNRAP.

This clone has a single count. The chain has TRBV7-9 and TRBJ1-2; a possible D gene is TRBD1 (5 bases). From germline, CDR1 is SEHNR and CDR2 FQNEAQ (reference sequence). Trimming removed 0 bases at V and 4 bases at J, with 15 bases between. The CDR3 covers 16 residues. The CDR3, as DNA: TGTGCCAGCAGCTTAGCGGGGGATGAGGGGATCTATGGCTACACCTTC. Translation gives CASSLAGDEGIYGYTF. The complete variable domain, with remaining parts taken from reference TRBV7-9 and TRBJ1-2, reads DTGVSQNPRHKITKRGQNVTFRCDPISEHNRLYWYRQTLGQGPEFLTYFQNEAQLEKSRLLSDRFSAERPKGSFSTLEIQRTEQGDSAMYLCASSLAGDEGIYGYTFGSGTRLTVV.

The chain carries TRBV4-1 and TRBJ1-5, with unresolved D. This CDR3 comprises 15 residues. Per germline, CDR1 MGHRA and CDR2 YSYEKL. Trimming took 4 bases from V and 4 from J, leaving 14 bases between them. The CDR3 DNA reads as TGCGCCAGCAGCCCACCCTGGGAGCGGAATCAGCCCCAGCATTTT. Protein sequence: CASSPPWERNQPQHF.

The rearrangement links TRBV2 to TRBJ2-3; the match to TRBD2 covers 11 bases. This CDR3 has 16 residues. Germline values: CDR1 SNHLY, CDR2 FYNNEI. The ends lost 6 bases at V and 2 bases at J; junction bases unmatched: 7. For the CDR3, the DNA is TGTGCCAGCAGCCGAAGACTAGCGGGAACCACAGATACGCAGTATTTT. Its translation: CASSRRLAGTTDTQYF.

The chain is built from TRBV5-1 and TRBJ2-1; D gene unclear. Germline values: CDR1 SGHRS, CDR2 YFSETQ. With 4 bases removed from V and 6 bases from J, the gap between germline ends came to 11 bases. The CDR3 spans 13 residues. The chain's CDR3 is CASSARVGNEQFF. As DNA, the CDR3 is TGCGCCAGCAGCGCACGAGTCGGCAATGAGCAGTTCTTC.

This clone has more than one count but fewer than ten. The V call is TRBV19, the J call TRBJ2-7; 10 bases fit TRBD2. The trim removed 4 bases at V and 3 bases at J, leaving 3 bases unmatched. The CDR3 totals 14 residues. Germline CDR1 reads LNHDA; CDR2 reads SQIVND (reference sequence). The DNA of the CDR3 is TGTGCCAGTAGTAGGACTAGCGGAAACTACGAGCAGTACTTC. Translated: CASSRTSGNYEQYF. The full variable domain, in which reference TRBV19 and TRBJ2-7 provide the parts outside the CDR3, is DGGITQSPKYLFRKEGQNVTLSCEQNLNHDAMYWYRQDPGQGLRLIYYSQIVNDFQKGDIAEGYSVSREKKESFPLTVTSAQKNPTAFYLCASSRTSGNYEQYFGPGTRLTVT.

To note about this clone: Additional DNA sequences in this sample encode the identical CDR3. V is TRBV6-5 and J is TRBJ1-1; TRBD1 is a possible D gene (5 bases). V gave up 2 bases and J gave up 2 bases, with 9 bases separating them. The CDR3 runs 14 residues. Germline lookup yields CDR1 MNHEY and CDR2 SVGAGI. CDR3 in DNA: TGTGCCAGCAGTTACGGGACGGTCAACACTGAAGCTTTCTTT. It is translated as CASSYGTVNTEAFF.

This clone was counted between two and nine times. This rearrangement joins TRBV10-2 to TRBJ1-2; D call uncertain. Trimming pared 1 base from V and 3 bases from J, leaving 12 bases between. The CDR3 runs to 15 residues. Looked up from germline, CDR1 is WSHSY and CDR2 is SAAADI. The CDR3 loop is CASSELRAAYYGYTF. The DNA of the CDR3 is TGCGCCAGCAGTGAGTTAAGGGCCGCCTACTATGGCTACACCTTC.

The rearrangement uses TRBV5-1 and TRBJ2-1, with 7 bases identical to TRBD1. The CDR3 is 13 residues long. V dropped 3 bases and J dropped 7; count of bases not matched to a gene: 4. Germline CDR1 is SGHRS and CDR2 is YFSETQ. The CDR3: CASSYTGVNEQFF. DNA of the CDR3: TGCGCCAGCAGCTACACAGGGGTGAATGAGCAGTTCTTC.

This chain links TRBV2 with TRBJ2-4, with 8 positions matching TRBD2. The V gene's germline CDR1 is SNHLY and CDR2 FYNNEI. CDR3 length: 15 residues. The junction had 7 bases not matched to a gene; V was cut back by 6 bases and J by 3 bases. The CDR3 coding sequence is TGTGCCAGCAGGACGGGGGGGTCCGGCAAAAACATTCAGTACTTC. Its protein is CASRTGGSGKNIQYF.

A few counts support this clone. V is TRBV29-1 and J is TRBJ2-1; TRBD2 is a possible D gene (6 bases). CDR1 and CDR2 from the germline V gene are SQVTM and ANQGSEA. The CDR3 runs to 11 residues. Between the trimmed V and J ends, which lost 6 bases and 8 bases, there was a span of 11 bases. The CDR3 loop reads CSVPSADEQFF. In nucleotides, the CDR3 is TGCAGCGTACCTAGCGCCGATGAGCAGTTCTTC.

This clone was observed a few times. This chain links TRBV7-9 with TRBJ1-1; D is perhaps TRBD1 (6 bases). This CDR3 contains 13 residues. Per germline, CDR1 SEHNR and CDR2 FQNEAQ (reference sequence). V shed 4 bases and J shed 6 bases, with 12 bases lying between them. CDR3 loop: CASSSTGTPEAFF. As DNA, the CDR3 is TGTGCCAGCAGCTCGACCGGGACACCTGAAGCTTTCTTT.